Described below is a single T cell receptor beta chain sequence and its context. Its target is unknown. TCR beta CDR3 was sequenced at survey depth on immunoSEQ. Generated by immunoSEQ multiplex PCR, the TCRdb table keeps only in-frame clones and is missing some. This table holds about 5,600 clones, roughly 60% found once. These data are taken from a study of CD8 T cell repertoires and HIV-1 epitope variants. Study as a whole: Twenty-five autologous and known Gag and Nef epitope variant peptides each stimulated T cells separately. Tested: three Gag epitope families, Nef HW9 and YT9. Enriched T cells were co-cultured with equal numbers of autologous T cell-negative antigen-presenting cells.

The V gene lost 9 bases and the J gene lost 6 bases, with 15 bases spanning the gap. Germline CDR1 is SGHNT and CDR2 is YYREEE (reference sequence). This CDR3 contains 12 residues. The sample taken for sequencing was cultured CD8+ T cells derived from PBMCs. The J gene is TRBJ1-1, the V gene TRBV5-4; D possibly corresponds to TRBD1 (6 bases). The receptor was derived from a male donor with HIV. CDR3: CATNQGTAEAFF. DNA of the CDR3: TGTGCCACCAATCAGGGGACTGCTGAAGCTTTCTTT. Together with reference TRBV5-4 and TRBJ1-1, the CDR3 gives the full variable domain: ETGVTQSPTHLIKTRGQQVTLRCSSQSGHNTVSWYQQALGQGPQFIFQYYREEENGRGNFPPRFSGLQFPNYSSELNVNALELDDSALYLCATNQGTAEAFFGQGTRLTVV.